This T cell receptor beta chain was identified during a study of blood T cell repertoires in COVID-19. Overall study context: Samples representing acute and convalescent COVID-19 were sourced from the United States, Italy and Spain. PBMCs, B-cell-depleted T cells, or T cells provided the cDNA or gDNA that made up the material.

This clone was observed a few times. As processed by the authors: Reference gene primer amplification in the assay estimated nucleated cell counts. The data were produced by immunoSEQ multiplex PCR, yet TCRdb's version contains in-frame clones alone and is incomplete. V and J calls and clone size follow that table, whereas D and trimming were derived from the DNA. This sample has some 110,000 clones, with approximately 84% found just once. Material for sequencing was peripheral blood. The source is a man aged 35 to 55 with acute or convalescent COVID-19.

CDR3 nucleotides: TGTGCCTGGAGTGTCTCCAGGTACGAGCAGTACTTC. This sequence encodes CAWSVSRYEQYF. The chain carries TRBV30 and TRBJ2-7; D is uncertain. The V and J ends lost 0 bases and 4 bases respectively, with 7 bases between them. Germline V CDR1 and CDR2: GTSNPN, SVGIG (reference sequence). The CDR3 spans 12 residues.